There are many counts of the clone carrying this T cell receptor beta chain. Antigen unknown. The sample originates from a study of spatial heterogeneity in lung cancer. Overall study: Consistent detection of more beta-chain than alpha-chain sequences was observed.

Study-level points and caveats: Blood contained ubiquitous expanded tumor TCRs more at resection than at follow-up.

This sample's time point: sample taken at primary tumor resection. TCRs were sequenced from unsorted whole RNA of tumor, nontumor lung or PBMC. The donor group consisted of roughly 76 patients who had untreated, early-stage non-small cell lung cancer. Carried by each TCR cDNA molecule was a unique molecular identifier. TCRdb reanalysed the 5' RACE reads using MiXCR and keeps one entry per CDR3 protein. The table lists approximately 21,000 distinct CDR3 sequences, under 4% of them singletons. The V gene's germline CDR1 is MNHEY and CDR2 SMNVEV (reference sequence). The V segment lost 4 bases and the J segment 2 bases; nucleotides outside the gene matches: 7. The CDR3 consists of 16 residues.

This TCR derives from a female donor with early-stage non-small cell lung cancer. The chain uses TRBV27 and TRBJ2-7, with 11 bases matching TRBD2. The source was PBMCs, collected at surgery. The DNA of the CDR3 is TGTGCCAGCAGTTCGCCGACTAGCGGGATACCCTACGAGCAGTACTTC. This sequence encodes CASSSPTSGIPYEQYF.